This entry lists 18 T cell receptor beta chains sequenced from one sample in a study of shared clonotypes between healthy human individuals. The data were produced by immunoSEQ multiplex PCR, yet TCRdb's version contains in-frame clones alone and is incomplete. The sample lists under 600,000 clones; about 96% were seen once. The sequenced material came from naive CD4+ T cells sorted from blood. Stated subset: CD45RA+ positively selected. These receptors were taken from a young woman in good health.

The chain is built from TRBV28 and TRBJ1-1; 9 bases line up with TRBD1. The germline V gene has CDR1 MDHEN and CDR2 SYDVKM. The CDR3 is 15 residues long. V shed 6 bases, J shed 4 bases, and the junction held 9 bases outside the gene matches. The chain's CDR3 is CASSPGTGPFTEAFF. The DNA of the CDR3 is TGTGCCAGCAGCCCCGGGACAGGGCCATTCACTGAAGCTTTCTTT.

The V gene is TRBV19, the J gene TRBJ2-7; no firm D call. The CDR3 runs to 15 residues. The V end lost 1 base, the J end lost 2 bases, and 12 bases lay between the germline ends. The V gene's germline CDR1 is LNHDA and CDR2 SQIVND (reference sequence). The CDR3 sequence: CASSIGDSIAYEQYF. The CDR3 DNA is TGTGCCAGTAGTATAGGAGACTCCATAGCCTACGAGCAGTACTTC.

The chain carries TRBV4-1 and TRBJ1-1; D is perhaps TRBD1 (6 bases). Trimming took off 1 base at V and 0 bases at J, with 15 bases between the two ends. The germline gives CDR1 MGHRA, CDR2 YSYEKL. The length of the CDR3 is 17 residues. The CDR3 spells CASSQVRTEYMNTEAFF. The CDR3 nucleotides are TGCGCCAGCAGCCAAGTTCGGACAGAATATATGAACACTGAAGCTTTCTTT.

J is TRBJ2-2 and V is TRBV7-9; 12 bases align to TRBD2. The CDR3 is 18 amino acids. J lost 4 bases, V lost 6 bases, and 12 bases had no gene match. From germline, CDR1 is SEHNR and CDR2 FQNEAQ (reference sequence). The DNA for the CDR3 is TGTGCCAGCAGACGGACTAGCGGGATCTTGGTTTCCACCGGGGAGCTGTTTTTT. Its protein product is CASRRTSGILVSTGELFF.

The chain uses TRBV5-4 and TRBJ2-7, with 7 bases lining up with TRBD1. J lost 1 base, V lost 4 bases, and 2 bases had no gene match. Germline V gene data show CDR1 as SGHNT and CDR2 as YYREEE (reference sequence). The CDR3 has 13 residues. Written as DNA, the CDR3 is TGTGCCAGCAGCAAGGGACAGTCCTACGAGCAGTACTTC. This codes for CASSKGQSYEQYF.

The V and J genes are TRBV13 and TRBJ1-1; D is unclear. Germline V gene data show CDR1 as PRHDT and CDR2 as FYEKMQ (reference sequence). V was shortened by 5 bases and J by 8 bases, with 15 bases between the two germline ends. CDR3 size: 13 residues. CDR3 nucleotide sequence: TGTGCCAGCAGCCGGAAGGAACTACCAGAAGCTTTCTTT. Its protein is CASSRKELPEAFF.

The V and J genes are TRBV2 and TRBJ2-5; unclear D gene. CDR1 and CDR2 from the germline V gene are SNHLY and FYNNEI. V lost 6 bases and J 4 bases, leaving 12 bases between the germline ends. This CDR3 spans 13 amino acids. CDR3 bases: TGTGCCAGCAGGCTCCCTGCGACAGAGACCCAGTACTTC. Protein: CASRLPATETQYF.

This clone was seen a handful of times. The chain combines TRBV4-1 with TRBJ2-7, with 10 bases that match TRBD2. Germline V gene lookup returns CDR1 MGHRA and CDR2 YSYEKL. With V trimmed by 0 bases and J by 2 bases, 7 bases remained unmatched. The CDR3 is 17 amino acids. The CDR3 reads CASSQDWLAGVPYEQYF. The CDR3, as DNA: TGCGCCAGCAGCCAAGATTGGCTAGCGGGAGTCCCCTACGAGCAGTACTTC.

This clone was recorded only once. This chain joins TRBV2 and TRBJ2-7; TRBD1 might be the D (6 bases). Trimming stripped 6 bases from V and 1 base from J, with 16 bases between. The CDR3 covers 15 residues. Germline values: CDR1 SNHLY, CDR2 FYNNEI. CDR3 DNA: TGTGCCAGCAGAGAAACCGGGACACCGTCCTACGAGCAGTACTTC. Protein: CASRETGTPSYEQYF. The full variable domain, its missing parts supplied by reference TRBV2 and TRBJ2-7, is EPEVTQTPSHQVTQMGQEVILRCVPISNHLYFYWYRQILGQKVEFLVSFYNNEISEKSEIFDDQFSVERPDGSNFTLKIRSTKLEDSAMYFCASRETGTPSYEQYFGPGTRLTVT.

J is TRBJ1-5 and V is TRBV6-5; 10 positions match TRBD1. Losses at the gene ends were 6 bases for V and 1 base for J; bases not matched to a gene: 0. The CDR3 consists of 14 residues. The germline CDR1 and CDR2 sequences are MNHEY and SVGAGI. CDR3 nucleotides: TGTGCCAGCAGGGGACAGGGGAGCAATCAGCCCCAGCATTTT. The encoded protein is CASRGQGSNQPQHF.

This clone came up once. This chain connects TRBV5-8 to TRBJ1-5, with a possible D match to TRBD1 (6 bases). The CDR3 has 17 residues. The V end lost 4 bases, the J end lost 2 bases, and 19 bases lay between the germline ends. Germline values: CDR1 SGHTS, CDR2 YDEGEE. The CDR3 coding sequence is TGTGCCAGCAGCCTGACAAGACAGGCGGTTGGCAATCAGCCCCAGCATTTT. Translating it yields CASSLTRQAVGNQPQHF.

The V call is TRBV5-5, the J call TRBJ2-7, with D possibly matching TRBD2 (5 bases). CDR3 length: 16 amino acids. CDR1 is SGHKS and CDR2 is YYEKEE in the germline V gene (reference sequence). V lost 2 bases and J lost 2, with 17 bases in between. The CDR3 nucleotides are TGTGCCAGCAGCTTACCGTTCCGAGGGTCCCCCTACGAGCAGTACTTC. This gives the protein CASSLPFRGSPYEQYF. The full variable domain, rest sourced from reference TRBV5-5 and TRBJ2-7, is DAGVTQSPTHLIKTRGQQVTLRCSPISGHKSVSWYQQVLGQGPQFIFQYYEKEERGRGNFPDRFSARQFPNYSSELNVNALLLGDSALYLCASSLPFRGSPYEQYFGPGTRLTVT.

V usage is TRBV7-9 and J usage is TRBJ2-7; 7 positions agree with TRBD1. Germline values: CDR1 SEHNR, CDR2 FQNEAQ (reference sequence). This CDR3 is 13 amino acids long. J lost 0 bases, V lost 6 bases, and 2 bases had no gene match. The CDR3 here is CASRGDSSYEQYF. The DNA of the CDR3 is TGTGCCAGCAGGGGGGACAGCTCCTACGAGCAGTACTTC.

This chain uses TRBV6-1 with TRBJ1-2, with D unclear. The ends were cut back, 11 bases at V and 6 bases at J, with 22 bases in the middle. CDR3 length equals 14 residues. Germline CDR1 and CDR2: MNHNS and SASEGT. CDR3 DNA sequence: TGTGCCTCCGCGGCACCCGGGATCGAGGATGGCTACACCTTC. It yields the protein CASAAPGIEDGYTF.

A word on this clone: This same CDR3 is encoded by further DNA sequences in the sample. CDR3 region: CAISAGQETQYF. The CDR3 DNA is TGTGCCATCAGTGCGGGGCAAGAGACCCAGTACTTC. This chain uses TRBV10-3 with TRBJ2-5; D possibly corresponds to TRBD2 (5 bases). V lost 4 bases and J lost 2, with 5 bases in between. The length of the CDR3 is 12 residues. Germline values: CDR1 ENHRY, CDR2 SYGVKD.

This rearrangement joins TRBV19 to TRBJ2-7; possibly TRBD2 for D (6 bases). CDR1 LNHDA and CDR2 SQIVND come from the germline V gene (reference sequence). CDR3 length: 13 amino acids. V was shortened by 5 bases and J by 3 bases, with 11 bases between the two germline ends. This chain's CDR3 is CASSSGRRYEQYF. The DNA of the CDR3 is TGTGCCAGTAGTTCGGGGAGGCGCTACGAGCAGTACTTC.

The V gene is TRBV5-1, the J gene TRBJ2-2, with 7 bases matching TRBD1. CDR3 length equals 14 residues. J lost 3 bases, V lost 4 bases, and 3 bases had no gene match. Germline V gives CDR1 SGHRS, CDR2 YFSETQ. The CDR3 sequence: CASSRTGDTGELFF. The CDR3, as DNA: TGCGCCAGCAGCAGGACAGGAGACACCGGGGAGCTGTTTTTT.

The chain links TRBV11-3 to TRBJ2-3; 7 bases agree with TRBD2. V was pared by 3 bases and J by 4 bases, with 4 bases of the junction left unmatched. Germline lookup yields CDR1 SGHNT and CDR2 YENEEA. This CDR3 is built from 14 residues. DNA for the CDR3: TGTGCCAGCAGCTTTAAAGGGAGGGCAGATACGCAGTATTTT. Its translation: CASSFKGRADTQYF.